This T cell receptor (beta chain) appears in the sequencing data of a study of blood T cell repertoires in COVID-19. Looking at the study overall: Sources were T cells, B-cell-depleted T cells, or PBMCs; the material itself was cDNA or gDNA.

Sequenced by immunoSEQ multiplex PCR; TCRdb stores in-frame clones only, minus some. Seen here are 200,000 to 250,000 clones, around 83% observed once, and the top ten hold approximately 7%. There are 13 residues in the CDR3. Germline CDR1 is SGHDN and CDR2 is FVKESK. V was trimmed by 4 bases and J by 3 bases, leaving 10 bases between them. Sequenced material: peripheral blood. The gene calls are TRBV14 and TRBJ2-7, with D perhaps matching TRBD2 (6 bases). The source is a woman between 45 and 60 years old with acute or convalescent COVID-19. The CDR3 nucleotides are TGTGCCAGCAGCCGGGACTCCTACTACGAGCAGTACTTC. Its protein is CASSRDSYYEQYF.